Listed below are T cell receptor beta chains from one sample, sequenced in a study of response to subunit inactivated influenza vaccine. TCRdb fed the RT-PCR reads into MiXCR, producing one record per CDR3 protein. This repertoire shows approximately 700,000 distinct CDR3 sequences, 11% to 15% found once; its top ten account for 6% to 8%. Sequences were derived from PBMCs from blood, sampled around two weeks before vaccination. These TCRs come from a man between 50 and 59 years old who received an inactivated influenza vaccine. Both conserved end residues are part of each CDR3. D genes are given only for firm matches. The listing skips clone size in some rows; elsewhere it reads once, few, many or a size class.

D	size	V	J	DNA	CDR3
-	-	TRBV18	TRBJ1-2	TGTGCCAGCTCAGAACGGGAAAGTTATGGCTACACCTTC	CASSERESYGYTF
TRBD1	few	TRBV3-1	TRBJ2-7	TGTGCCAGCAGCCACGCGGCCGGACAGGGGGCGAACTCCGAGCAGTACTTC	CASSHAAGQGANSEQYF
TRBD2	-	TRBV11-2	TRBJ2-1	TGTGCCAGCAGCCCCACTAGCGGGGGCCCTATCGAGCAGTTCTTC	CASSPTSGGPIEQFF
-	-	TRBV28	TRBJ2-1	TGTGCCAGCAGTTTATCCCGAAGTTACAATGAGCAGTTCTTC	CASSLSRSYNEQFF
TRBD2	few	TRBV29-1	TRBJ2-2	TGCAGCGTTGGGAGCGGGAGGCCATACACCGGGGAGCTGTTTTTT	CSVGSGRPYTGELFF
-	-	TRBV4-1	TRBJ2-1	TGCGCCAGCAGCCAAGTGGGTCGGTTGAATGAGCAGTTCTTC	CASSQVGRLNEQFF
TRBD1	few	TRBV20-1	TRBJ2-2	TGCAGTGCTACCCTTGGACAGGGGGCCGGGGAGCTGTTTTTT	CSATLGQGAGELFF
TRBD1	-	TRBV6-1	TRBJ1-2	TGTGCCAGCAGTGATGGAACAGGGGGCGCCGGAGTCTATGGCTACACCTTC	CASSDGTGGAGVYGYTF
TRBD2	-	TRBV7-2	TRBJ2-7	TGTGCCAGCAGCTCCCGGGAGGGCGACGAGCAGTACTTC	CASSSREGDEQYF
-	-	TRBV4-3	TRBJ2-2	TGCGCCAGCAGCCAAAGCGGGAACACCGGGGAGCTGTTTTTT	CASSQSGNTGELFF
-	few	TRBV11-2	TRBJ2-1	TGTGCCAGCAGCTGGGGACTCACAACGAATGAGCAGTTCTTC	CASSWGLTTNEQFF
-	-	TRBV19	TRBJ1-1	TGTGCCAGTAAAACTCAGAGACCCTTGAGCACTGAAGCTTTCTTT	CASKTQRPLSTEAFF
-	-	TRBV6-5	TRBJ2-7	TGTGCCAGCAGTTACTCCCCTACTAGCAGCGAGCAGTACTTC	CASSYSPTSSEQYF
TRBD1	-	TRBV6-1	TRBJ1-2	TGTGCCAGCAGAGGGCCGGGACAGGGGGACTATGGCTACACCTTC	CASRGPGQGDYGYTF
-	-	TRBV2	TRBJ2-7	TGTGCCAGCAGCGTGTTTATTACGGACCAATACGAGCAGTACTTC	CASSVFITDQYEQYF
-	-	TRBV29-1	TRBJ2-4	TGCAGCGTTGGCCCTTTAGCCAAAAACATTCAGTACTTC	CSVGPLAKNIQYF
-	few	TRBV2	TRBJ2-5	TGTGCCAGCAGGAGGGTCCAAGAGACCCAGTACTTC	CASRRVQETQYF
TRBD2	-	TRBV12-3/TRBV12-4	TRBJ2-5	TGTGCCAGCAGTTTTGGCCGCCCGGGAGGAGAGACCCAGTACTTC	CASSFGRPGGETQYF
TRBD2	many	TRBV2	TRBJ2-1	TGTGCCAGCAGGGCAACTAGCGGGGGGCTCAACGAGCAGTTCTTC	CASRATSGGLNEQFF
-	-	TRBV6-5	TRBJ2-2	TGTGCCAGCAGTTACTCGTACAGAAACACCGGGGAGCTGTTTTTT	CASSYSYRNTGELFF
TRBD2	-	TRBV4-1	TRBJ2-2	TGCGCCAGCAGCCAAGATCCGCCCCTAGCGGGAAGCACCGGGGAGCTGTTTTTT	CASSQDPPLAGSTGELFF
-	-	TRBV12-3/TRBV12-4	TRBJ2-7	TGTGCCAGCAGGGCAGGTAATTACTACGAGCAGTACTTC	CASRAGNYYEQYF
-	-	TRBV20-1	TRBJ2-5	TGCAGTGCTAGTCGGCTGGATGGACCCCAAGAGACCCAGTACTTC	CSASRLDGPQETQYF
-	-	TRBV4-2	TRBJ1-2	TGTGCCAGCAGCCAAGGGGCATATTATGGCTACACCTTC	CASSQGAYYGYTF
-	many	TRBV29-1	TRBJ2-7	TGCAGCGTTGAGATTGGCCTTACCTACGAGCAGTACTTC	CSVEIGLTYEQYF
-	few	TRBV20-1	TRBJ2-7	TGCAGTGCTTTACTTCGGACAGCTGGGGACGAGCAGTACTTC	CSALLRTAGDEQYF
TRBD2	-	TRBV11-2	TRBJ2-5	TGTGCCAGCAGCTTAGAGTATATTTTGACGGCTAGCGGGAGCACACTACAAGAGACCCAGTACTTC	CASSLEYILTASGSTLQETQYF
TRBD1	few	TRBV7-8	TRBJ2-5	TGTGCCAGCAGCGGAGTCAGACAGGGGGGCCCAGAGACCCAGTACTTC	CASSGVRQGGPETQYF
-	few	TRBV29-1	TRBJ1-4	TGCAGCGTTGGAAACAGGGATATCGAAAAACTGTTTTTT	CSVGNRDIEKLFF
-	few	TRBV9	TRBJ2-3	TGTGCCAGCAGCGGGCCCCCAGATACGCAGTATTTT	CASSGPPDTQYF
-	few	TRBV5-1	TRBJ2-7	TGCGCCAGCAGCTTAGGACCCGGGACCGCGGGAGAGCAGTACTTC	CASSLGPGTAGEQYF
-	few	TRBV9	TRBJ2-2	TGTGCCAGCAGTGATCCGGGATTGGAGCTGTTTTTT	CASSDPGLELFF
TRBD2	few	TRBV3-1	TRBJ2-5	TGTGCCAGCAGCCGTGCGAGCGGGAGGGTGGAGACCCAGTACTTC	CASSRASGRVETQYF
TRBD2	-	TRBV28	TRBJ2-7	TGTGCCAGCAGAACAACTAGCGGGAGGGCCCCCTACGAGCAGTACTTC	CASRTTSGRAPYEQYF
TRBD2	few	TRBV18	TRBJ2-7	TGTGCCAGCTCACCTGTGAGCGGGGCCTATCGGGAGCAGTACTTC	CASSPVSGAYREQYF
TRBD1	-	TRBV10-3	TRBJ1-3	TGTGCCATTAGGGACAGCGTAGGTGGAAACACCATATATTTT	CAIRDSVGGNTIYF
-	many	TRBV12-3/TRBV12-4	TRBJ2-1	TGTGCCAGCAGTTTACGGGTTTCGGGTGAAGATGAGCAGTTCTTC	CASSLRVSGEDEQFF
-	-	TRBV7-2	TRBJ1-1	TGTGCCAGCAGCTTAGAGATTCCGAATGAAGCTTTCTTT	CASSLEIPNEAFF
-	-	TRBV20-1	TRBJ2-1	TGCAGTGCTAGTCTGGTAAGCTCCTACAATGAGCAGTTCTTC	CSASLVSSYNEQFF
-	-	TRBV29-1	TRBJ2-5	TGCAGCGTCGGGAAGGGAGGACGGGGGACCCAGTACTTC	CSVGKGGRGTQYF